Listed below are T cell receptor beta chains from one sample, sequenced in a study of blood T cell repertoires in COVID-19. Assay used: immunoSEQ multiplex PCR; TCRdb lists only in-frame clones, some missing. The sample carries over 120,000 clones, approximately 88% recorded once. Sequenced sample: peripheral blood. These receptor sequences come from a woman in her forties or fifties with acute or convalescent COVID-19. The CDR3 runs from the conserved cysteine through the conserved F or W. The D gene is left open where the match is weak. The size entry is marked missing in some rows and otherwise reads once, few, many or a size class.

>-|-|16|TRBV11-1|TRBJ2-6
TGTGCCAGCAGCAGGGTGACAGGTGCCGGGGCCAACGTCCTGACTTTC
CASSRVTGAGANVLTF
>few|-|14|TRBV4-1|TRBJ1-3
TGCGCCAGCAGCCGCCCCACCGAGGGAAACACCATATATTTT
CASSRPTEGNTIYF
>-|-|14|TRBV7-2|TRBJ1-6
TGTGCCAGCAGCCCTAACTCGGGGGATTCACCCCTCCACTTT
CASSPNSGDSPLHF
>-|-|16|TRBV5-6|TRBJ1-6
TGTGCCAGCAGTCAAGATGCAGGGTATCGGAATTCACCCCTCCACTTT
CASSQDAGYRNSPLHF
>few|TRBD1|15|TRBV19|TRBJ2-7
TGTGCCAGTAGCCTCCAAGGGACAGGGGGCTACGAGCAGTACTTC
CASSLQGTGGYEQYF
>once|-|15|TRBV2|TRBJ1-5
TGTGCCAGCAGTGAAGCCGGGGGATCGGGTCAGCCCCAGCATTTT
CASSEAGGSGQPQHF
>-|-|16|TRBV27|TRBJ2-3
TGTGCCAGCAGTTTTCTTCTAGCACTCAGCACAGATACGCAGTATTTT
CASSFLLALSTDTQYF
>-|TRBD2|16|TRBV7-9|TRBJ2-2
TGTGCCAGCAGCTCCATAGCGGGACTGAACACCGGGGAGCTGTTTTTT
CASSSIAGLNTGELFF
>-|-|10|TRBV5-8|TRBJ2-7
TGTGCCAGCAGCTTGGCAGGGGAGTACTTC
CASSLAGEYF
>-|TRBD1|14|TRBV6-2/TRBV6-3|TRBJ1-2
TGTGCCAGCAGTTACCGAGGACAGGTCTATGGCTACACCTTC
CASSYRGQVYGYTF
>-|-|13|TRBV3-1/TRBV3-2|TRBJ1-6
TGTGCCATTTCGGCGGACAGCAATTCACCCCTCCACTTT
CAISADSNSPLHF